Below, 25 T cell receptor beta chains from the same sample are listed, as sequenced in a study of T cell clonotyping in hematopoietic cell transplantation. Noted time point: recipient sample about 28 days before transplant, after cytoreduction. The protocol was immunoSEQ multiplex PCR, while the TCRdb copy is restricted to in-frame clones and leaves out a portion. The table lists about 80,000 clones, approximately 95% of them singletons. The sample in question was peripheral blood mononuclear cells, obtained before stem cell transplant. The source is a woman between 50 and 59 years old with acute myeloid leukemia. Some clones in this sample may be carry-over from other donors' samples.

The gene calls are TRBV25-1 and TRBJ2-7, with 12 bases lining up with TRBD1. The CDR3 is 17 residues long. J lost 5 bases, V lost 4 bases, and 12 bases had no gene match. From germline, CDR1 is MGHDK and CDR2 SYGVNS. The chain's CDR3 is CASSAPSIGTGGNEQYF. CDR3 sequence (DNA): TGTGCCAGCAGTGCTCCTTCCATCGGGACAGGGGGCAACGAGCAGTACTTC.

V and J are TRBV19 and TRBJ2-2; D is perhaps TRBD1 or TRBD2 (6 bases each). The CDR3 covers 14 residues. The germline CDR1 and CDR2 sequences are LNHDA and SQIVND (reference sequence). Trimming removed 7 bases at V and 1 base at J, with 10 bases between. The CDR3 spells CASKGGGNTGELFF. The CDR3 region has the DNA TGTGCCAGTAAGGGGGGAGGGAACACCGGGGAGCTGTTTTTT.

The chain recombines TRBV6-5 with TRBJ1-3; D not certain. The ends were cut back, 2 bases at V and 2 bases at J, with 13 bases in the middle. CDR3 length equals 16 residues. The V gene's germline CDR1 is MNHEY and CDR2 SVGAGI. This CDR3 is CASSYNRPSAGNTIYF. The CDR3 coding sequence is TGTGCCAGCAGTTACAACCGACCTTCAGCTGGAAACACCATATATTTT.

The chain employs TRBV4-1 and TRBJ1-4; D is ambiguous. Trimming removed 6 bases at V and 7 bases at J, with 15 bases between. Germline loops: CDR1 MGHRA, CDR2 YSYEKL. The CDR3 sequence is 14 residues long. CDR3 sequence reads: CASRRPGGGEKLFF. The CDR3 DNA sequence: TGCGCCAGCAGACGGCCCGGCGGCGGTGAAAAACTGTTTTTT.

The DNA of the CDR3 is TGTGCCAGCAGCCGAGGGGGCTCGTCAACCTACGAGCAGTACTTC. Amino acids: CASSRGGSSTYEQYF. V usage is TRBV6-5 and J usage is TRBJ2-7; 7 bases map to TRBD1. The CDR3 is 15 amino acids. V lost 6 bases and J lost 2; bases outside the gene matches: 10. Germline V gene lookup returns CDR1 MNHEY and CDR2 SVGAGI.

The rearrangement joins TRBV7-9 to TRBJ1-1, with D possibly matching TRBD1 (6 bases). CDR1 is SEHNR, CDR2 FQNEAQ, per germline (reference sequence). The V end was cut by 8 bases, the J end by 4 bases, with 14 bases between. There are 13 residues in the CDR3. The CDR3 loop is CASYRDSGTEAFF. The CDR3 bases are TGTGCCAGCTACAGGGACTCGGGCACTGAAGCTTTCTTT.

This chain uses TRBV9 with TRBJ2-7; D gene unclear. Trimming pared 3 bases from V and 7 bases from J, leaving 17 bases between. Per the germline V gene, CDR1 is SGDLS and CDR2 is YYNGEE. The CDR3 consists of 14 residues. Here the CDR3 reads CASSGRDWTREQYF. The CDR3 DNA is TGTGCCAGCAGCGGGAGAGACTGGACGCGGGAGCAGTACTTC. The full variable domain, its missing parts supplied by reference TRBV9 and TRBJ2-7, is DSGVTQTPKHLITATGQRVTLRCSPRSGDLSVYWYQQSLDQGLQFLIQYYNGEERAKGNILERFSAQQFPDLHSELNLSSLELGDSALYFCASSGRDWTREQYFGPGTRLTVT.

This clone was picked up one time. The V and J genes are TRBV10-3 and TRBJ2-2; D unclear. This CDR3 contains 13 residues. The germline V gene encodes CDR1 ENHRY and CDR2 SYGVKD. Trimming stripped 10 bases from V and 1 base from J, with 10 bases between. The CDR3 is CATLWVNTGELFF. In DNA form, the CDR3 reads TGTGCCACCCTGTGGGTGAACACCGGGGAGCTGTTTTTT.

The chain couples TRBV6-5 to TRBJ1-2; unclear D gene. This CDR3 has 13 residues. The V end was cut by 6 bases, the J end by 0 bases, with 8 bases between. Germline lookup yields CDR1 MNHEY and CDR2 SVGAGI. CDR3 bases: TGTGCCAGCAGATCGACGGCTAACTATGGCTACACCTTC. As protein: CASRSTANYGYTF.

CDR3 DNA sequence: TGTGCCAGCAGCGTAAGCTTCGCCAGGGGCTACACCTTC. This translates into CASSVSFARGYTF. The gene calls are TRBV9 and TRBJ1-2; no definite D call. Germline CDR1 SGDLS, CDR2 YYNGEE. V was trimmed by 1 base and J by 8 bases, leaving 12 bases between them. This CDR3 is built from 13 residues. The complete variable domain, with remaining parts taken from reference TRBV9 and TRBJ1-2, reads DSGVTQTPKHLITATGQRVTLRCSPRSGDLSVYWYQQSLDQGLQFLIQYYNGEERAKGNILERFSAQQFPDLHSELNLSSLELGDSALYFCASSVSFARGYTFGSGTRLTVV.

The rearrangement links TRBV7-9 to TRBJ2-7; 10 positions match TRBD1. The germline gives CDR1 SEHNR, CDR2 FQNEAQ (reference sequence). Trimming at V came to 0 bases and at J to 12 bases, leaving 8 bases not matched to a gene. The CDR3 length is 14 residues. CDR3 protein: CASSLALTGGAWYF. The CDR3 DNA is TGTGCCAGCAGCTTAGCGCTGACAGGGGGCGCTTGGTACTTC.

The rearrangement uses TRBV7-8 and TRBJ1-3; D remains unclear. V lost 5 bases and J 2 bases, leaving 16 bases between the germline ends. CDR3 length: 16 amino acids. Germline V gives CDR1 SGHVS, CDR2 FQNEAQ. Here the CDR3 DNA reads TGTGCCAGCAGCCTCTCCGGGTATCGGGCTGGAAACACCATATATTTT. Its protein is CASSLSGYRAGNTIYF.

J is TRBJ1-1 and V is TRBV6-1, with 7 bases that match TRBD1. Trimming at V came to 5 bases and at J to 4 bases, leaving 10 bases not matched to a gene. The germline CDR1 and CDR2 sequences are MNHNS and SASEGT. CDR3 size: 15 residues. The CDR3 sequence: CASSKDRVSGTEAFF. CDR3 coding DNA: TGTGCCAGCAGTAAAGACAGGGTTTCGGGCACTGAAGCTTTCTTT.

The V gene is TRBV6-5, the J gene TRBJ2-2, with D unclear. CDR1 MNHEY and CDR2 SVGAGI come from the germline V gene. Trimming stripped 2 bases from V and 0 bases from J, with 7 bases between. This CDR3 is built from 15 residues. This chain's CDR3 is CASSYGRTNTGELFF. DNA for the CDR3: TGTGCCAGCAGTTACGGCCGAACGAACACCGGGGAGCTGTTTTTT.

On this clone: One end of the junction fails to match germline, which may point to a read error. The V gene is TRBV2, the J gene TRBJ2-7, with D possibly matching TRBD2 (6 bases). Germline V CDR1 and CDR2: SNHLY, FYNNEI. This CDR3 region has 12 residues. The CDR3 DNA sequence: TGTGCCAGCTCGAGGGACTCCGACGAGCAGTACTTC. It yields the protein CASSRDSDEQYF.

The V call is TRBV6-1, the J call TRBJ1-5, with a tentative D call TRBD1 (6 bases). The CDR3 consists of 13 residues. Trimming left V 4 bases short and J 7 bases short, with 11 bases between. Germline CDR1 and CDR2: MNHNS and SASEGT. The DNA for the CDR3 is TGTGCCAGCAGTGGGGGGCTTGGACAGCCCCAGCATTTT. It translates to CASSGGLGQPQHF.

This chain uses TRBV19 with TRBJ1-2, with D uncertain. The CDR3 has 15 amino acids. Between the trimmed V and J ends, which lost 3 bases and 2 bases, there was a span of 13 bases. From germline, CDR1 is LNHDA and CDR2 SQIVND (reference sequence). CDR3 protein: CASSMRVGVNYGYTF. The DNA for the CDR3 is TGTGCCAGTAGTATGAGGGTCGGCGTCAACTATGGCTACACCTTC. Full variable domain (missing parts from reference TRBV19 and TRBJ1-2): DGGITQSPKYLFRKEGQNVTLSCEQNLNHDAMYWYRQDPGQGLRLIYYSQIVNDFQKGDIAEGYSVSREKKESFPLTVTSAQKNPTAFYLCASSMRVGVNYGYTFGSGTRLTVV.

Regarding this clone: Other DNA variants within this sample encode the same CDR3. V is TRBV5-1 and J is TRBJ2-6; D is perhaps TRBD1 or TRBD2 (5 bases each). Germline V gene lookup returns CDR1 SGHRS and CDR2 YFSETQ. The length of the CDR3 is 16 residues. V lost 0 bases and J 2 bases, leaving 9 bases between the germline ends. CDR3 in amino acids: CASSLVRGAGANVLTF. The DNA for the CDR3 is TGCGCCAGCAGCTTGGTGCGAGGGGCTGGGGCCAACGTCCTGACTTTC. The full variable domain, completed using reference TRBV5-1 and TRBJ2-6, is KAGVTQTPRYLIKTRGQQVTLSCSPISGHRSVSWYQQTPGQGLQFLFEYFSETQRNKGNFPGRFSGRQFSNSRSEMNVSTLELGDSALYLCASSLVRGAGANVLTFGAGSRLTVL.

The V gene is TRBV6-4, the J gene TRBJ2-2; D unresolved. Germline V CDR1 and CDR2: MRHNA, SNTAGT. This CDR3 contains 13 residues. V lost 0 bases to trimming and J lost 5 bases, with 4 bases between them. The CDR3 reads CASSDSTTGELFF. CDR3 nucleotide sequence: TGTGCCAGCAGTGACTCGACGACCGGGGAGCTGTTTTTT.

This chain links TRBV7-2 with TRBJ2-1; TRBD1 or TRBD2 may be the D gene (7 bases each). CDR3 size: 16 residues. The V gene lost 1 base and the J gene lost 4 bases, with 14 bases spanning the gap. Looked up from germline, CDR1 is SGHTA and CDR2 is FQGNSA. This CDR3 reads CASSLVGTAGYNEQFF. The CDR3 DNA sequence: TGTGCCAGCAGCTTAGTTGGGACAGCGGGGTACAATGAGCAGTTCTTC.

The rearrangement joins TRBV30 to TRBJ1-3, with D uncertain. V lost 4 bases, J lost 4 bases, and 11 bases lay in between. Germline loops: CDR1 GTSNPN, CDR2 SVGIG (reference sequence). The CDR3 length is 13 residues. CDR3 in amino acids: CAWNPLGGNTIYF. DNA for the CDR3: TGTGCCTGGAACCCACTCGGGGGAAACACCATATATTTT.

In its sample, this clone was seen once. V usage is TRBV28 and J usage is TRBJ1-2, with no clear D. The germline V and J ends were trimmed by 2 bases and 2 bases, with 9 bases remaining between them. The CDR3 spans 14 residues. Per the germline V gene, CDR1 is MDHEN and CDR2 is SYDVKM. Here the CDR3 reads CASSLGSPNYGYTF. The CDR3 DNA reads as TGTGCCAGCAGTTTAGGATCACCCAACTATGGCTACACCTTC.

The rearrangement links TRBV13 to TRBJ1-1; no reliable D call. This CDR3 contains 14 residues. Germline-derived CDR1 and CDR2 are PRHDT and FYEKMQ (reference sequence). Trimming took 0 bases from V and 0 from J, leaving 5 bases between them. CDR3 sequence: CASSLGTLNTEAFF. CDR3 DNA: TGTGCCAGCAGCTTAGGGACGCTGAACACTGAAGCTTTCTTT.

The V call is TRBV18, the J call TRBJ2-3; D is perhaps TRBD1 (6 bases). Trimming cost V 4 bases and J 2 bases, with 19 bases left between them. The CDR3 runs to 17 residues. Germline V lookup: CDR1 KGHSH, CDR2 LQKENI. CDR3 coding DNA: TGTGCCAGCTCACGCATGGCCGGGACACCTTACACAGATACGCAGTATTTT. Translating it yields CASSRMAGTPYTDTQYF.

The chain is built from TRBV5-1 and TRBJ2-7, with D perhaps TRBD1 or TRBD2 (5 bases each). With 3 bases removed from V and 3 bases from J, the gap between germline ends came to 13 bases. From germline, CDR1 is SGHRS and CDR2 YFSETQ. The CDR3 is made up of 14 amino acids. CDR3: CASSSGPGLYEQYF. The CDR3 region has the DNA TGCGCCAGCAGCTCGGGGCCGGGCCTCTACGAGCAGTACTTC.